The present entry profiles one TCR beta chain with its context. Its matching antigen is unknown. This CDR3 contains 17 residues. V was pared by 6 bases and J by 0 bases, with 8 bases of the junction left unmatched. This entry comes from a study of T-cell memory formation after mild COVID-19. Points from the study as a whole: Clones that contracted from day 15 to 85 had balanced CD4/CD8; later expanders were CD4+ biased.

MiXCR, run by TCRdb on the 5' RACE reads, gives a single entry per CDR3 protein. The sample shows 250,000 to 350,000 distinct CDR3 sequences, 19% of them seen only once. The chain carries TRBV12-3 or TRBV12-4 and TRBJ1-4, with TRBD1 matching over 9 bases. Sequencing was done on a sample of PBMCs or a T cell subset sorted from them (not recorded which). The receptor comes from a man between 18 and 29 years old who had mild COVID-19 (a few samples of this study predate the infection). Cell type and time point are not known. The CDR3 is CASSPGQGQPTNEKLFF. The CDR3 DNA sequence: TGTGCCAGCAGCCCGGGACAGGGACAACCAACTAATGAAAAACTGTTTTTT.